The entry below gives a single TCR beta chain sequence along with its context. The sample comes from a study of shared clonotypes between healthy human individuals. The DNA input per sorted-subset replicate PCR was 200 to 250 ng, corresponding to some 27,000 T cell genomes. Study processing details: ImmunoSEQ gave junction-only sequences without quality scores, so filtering differed. Here immunoSEQ multiplex PCR was the method, and the copy in TCRdb shows in-frame clones only, minus some. Clone size and the V and J calls come from that table; the DNA yielded D and trimming. The sample shows about 800,000 clones, roughly 96% of them seen only once. Germline assignment: CDR1 MGHRA and CDR2 YSYEKL. V was shortened by 0 bases and J by 6 bases, with 5 bases between the two germline ends. There are 12 residues in the CDR3. It was CD45RO-negative cells, positively selected for CCR7, that made up naive CD8 cells, with terminally differentiated effector memory CD45RA+ cells excluded.

The chain is built from TRBV4-1 and TRBJ1-1; D is unclear. Sequenced input: naive CD8+ T cells sorted from blood. The receptor was derived from a man aged 30 to 39 in good health. The CDR3 protein is CASSQETSEAFF. CDR3 bases: TGCGCCAGCAGCCAAGAGACGTCTGAAGCTTTCTTT.